The 17 T cell receptor beta chains below come from one sample, sequenced in a study of CD8 T cells in ankylosing spondylitis. TCRdb independently ran MiXCR on the 5' RACE reads; one entry per CDR3 protein. The table includes approximately 140,000 distinct CDR3 sequences, 40% to 50% detected once. The material sequenced was synovial fluid, either unsorted or a sorted T cell fraction (not recorded which). The receptor source for this set is a male donor with ankylosing spondylitis.

This clonotype was detected only a few times. V usage is TRBV20-1 and J usage is TRBJ1-1; a weak D match, TRBD1 (6 bases). This CDR3 region has 13 residues. The germline V gene has CDR1 DFQATT and CDR2 SNEGSKA (reference sequence). Trimming removed 0 bases at V and 5 bases at J, with 10 bases between. This CDR3 reads CSAREDSGTEAFF. In nucleotides, the CDR3 is TGCAGTGCTAGAGAGGACAGTGGGACTGAAGCTTTCTTT.

This clonotype has a handful of counts. V usage is TRBV3-1 and J usage is TRBJ2-5; the D call may be TRBD1 or TRBD2 (5 bases each). V lost 1 base, J lost 6 bases, and 9 bases lay in between. This CDR3 has 13 amino acids. Germline V lookup: CDR1 LGHDT, CDR2 YNNKEL (reference sequence). CDR3 region: CASSQGDLQTQYF. The CDR3 region has the DNA TGTGCCAGCAGCCAAGGGGACCTTCAGACCCAGTACTTC.

This chain connects TRBV12-3 or TRBV12-4 to TRBJ2-7; 8 positions agree with TRBD2. J lost 3 bases, V lost 6 bases, and 13 bases had no gene match. The CDR3 has 16 residues. CDR3 region: CASSFSPLGTSYEQYF. In nucleotides, the CDR3 is TGTGCCAGCAGCTTCTCACCCCTCGGGACTAGCTACGAGCAGTACTTC.

The sample holds a few counts of this clonotype. This chain uses TRBV10-3 with TRBJ2-2; D remains ambiguous. CDR1 and CDR2 from the germline V gene are ENHRY and SYGVKD. With 10 bases removed from V and 1 base from J, the gap between germline ends came to 13 bases. CDR3 length: 14 residues. The CDR3 sequence: CATTYPGNTGELFF. The CDR3 DNA sequence: TGTGCCACCACATACCCAGGGAACACCGGGGAGCTGTTTTTT.

The table lists this clonotype with many counts. V gene TRBV5-1 combines with J gene TRBJ1-5, with D perhaps TRBD1 (6 bases). Germline V gene sequence: CDR1 SGHRS, CDR2 YFSETQ. The CDR3 runs to 15 residues. V was cut by 0 bases and J by 4 bases, with 11 bases left in between. The CDR3 nucleotides read TGCGCCAGCAGCTTGGGAGGCAGGGGAAATCAGCCCCAGCATTTT. This gives the protein CASSLGGRGNQPQHF.

V gene TRBV6-2 or TRBV6-3 combines with J gene TRBJ1-1; unclear D gene. CDR1 MNHEY and CDR2 SVGEGT come from the germline V gene. Trimming cost V 2 bases and J 8 bases, with 21 bases left between them. This CDR3 spans 16 amino acids. The CDR3 sequence is CASSYPPRTDSGEAFF. CDR3 coding DNA: TGTGCCAGCAGTTACCCCCCCCGGACGGACTCCGGAGAAGCTTTCTTT.

In its sample, this clonotype was seen a few times. The CDR3 nucleotides are TGTGCCAGCAGTCCGACAGGGGGCATTCAGCCCCAGCATTTT. This sequence encodes CASSPTGGIQPQHF. The chain recombines TRBV3-1 with TRBJ1-5, with TRBD1 matching 10 bases. The V segment lost 6 bases and the J segment 6 bases; nucleotides outside the gene matches: 5. The CDR3 loop spans 14 amino acids. The germline V gene has CDR1 LGHDT and CDR2 YNNKEL (reference sequence).

The chain is built from TRBV7-4 and TRBJ2-1, with D tentatively TRBD2 (6 bases). The V gene lost 4 bases and the J gene lost 9 bases, with 16 bases spanning the gap. This CDR3 region has 14 residues. Germline V lookup: CDR1 SGHVT, CDR2 SQSDAQ. CDR3 coding DNA: TGTGCCAGCAGCTCCAGGGTTATGCGGGGTGAGCAGTTCTTC. Encoded protein: CASSSRVMRGEQFF.

This chain links TRBV5-6 with TRBJ2-2; a possible D gene is TRBD2 (6 bases). Trimming took off 4 bases at V and 9 bases at J, with 16 bases between the two ends. CDR1 is SGHDT and CDR2 is YYEEEE in the germline V gene. There are 14 residues in the CDR3. The CDR3 DNA reads as TGTGCCAGCAGCCCGGGACTGCAGCGGAGGGAGCTGTTTTTT. Protein product: CASSPGLQRRELFF.

This clonotype was detected ten times or more. The V call is TRBV12-5, the J call TRBJ2-7; maybe TRBD1 (6 bases). CDR1 LGHNT and CDR2 FRNRAP come from the germline V gene. The V end lost 1 base, the J end lost 3 bases, and 19 bases lay between the germline ends. The CDR3 is 17 residues long. The CDR3 coding sequence is TGTGCTAGTGGTTTGGCTAAGCTTGGGGGCGCAGACTACGAGCAGTACTTC. Encoded protein: CASGLAKLGGADYEQYF.

This rearrangement joins TRBV11-1 to TRBJ2-1; tentative D call: TRBD2 (5 bases). This CDR3 spans 18 amino acids. Trimming stripped 2 bases from V and 3 bases from J, with 20 bases between. CDR1 SGHAT and CDR2 FQDESV come from the germline V gene (reference sequence). The CDR3 DNA reads TGTGCCAGCAGCTTAATATCGGGTAACCCCGGGGTCTACAATGAGCAGTTCTTC. It codes for CASSLISGNPGVYNEQFF. Full variable domain (remainder filled in from reference TRBV11-1 and TRBJ2-1): EAEVAQSPRYKITEKSQAVAFWCDPISGHATLYWYRQILGQGPELLVQFQDESVVDDSQLPKDRFSAERLKGVDSTLKIQPAELGDSAMYLCASSLISGNPGVYNEQFFGPGTRLTVL.

This clonotype has just a few counts. The chain has TRBV20-1 and TRBJ1-2; D is uncertain. Germline V gene data show CDR1 as DFQATT and CDR2 as SNEGSKA (reference sequence). V was clipped by 0 bases and J by 4 bases, with 9 bases between them. This CDR3 is 13 amino acids long. The CDR3 loop is CSARDFSFYGYTF. Here the CDR3 DNA reads TGCAGTGCTAGAGATTTCAGCTTCTATGGCTACACCTTC.

The gene calls are TRBV6-2 or TRBV6-3 and TRBJ2-1, with 12 bases identical to TRBD2. CDR1 and CDR2 from the germline V gene are MNHEY and SVGEGT. CDR3 length: 14 residues. Losses at the gene ends were 5 bases for V and 5 bases for J; bases not matched to a gene: 1. In nucleotides, the CDR3 is TGTGCCAGCAGTAGACTAGCGGGAGACAATGAGCAGTTCTTC. It encodes CASSRLAGDNEQFF.

This sequence joins TRBV11-3 and TRBJ1-4, with D possibly matching TRBD1 (5 bases). CDR3 length: 12 residues. The germline gives CDR1 SGHNT, CDR2 YENEEA. The germline V and J ends were trimmed by 5 bases and 8 bases, with 9 bases remaining between them. CDR3 nucleotide sequence: TGTGCCAGCAGCCCGGGGGGGGAAAAACTGTTTTTT. Translated: CASSPGGEKLFF.

This chain links TRBV19 with TRBJ2-3, with 13 bases matching TRBD2. The germline V gene has CDR1 LNHDA and CDR2 SQIVND (reference sequence). V gave up 3 bases and J gave up 4 bases; unmatched junction bases: 10. This CDR3 is built from 18 residues. The CDR3 loop reads CASSISSGLAGEADTQYF. CDR3 in DNA: TGTGCCAGTAGTATCTCATCCGGACTAGCGGGAGAGGCAGATACGCAGTATTTT.

This clonotype was seen a few times. The chain has TRBV12-3 or TRBV12-4 and TRBJ1-5, with D possibly TRBD1 on 5 matching bases. The CDR3 spans 14 residues. V gave up 5 bases and J gave up 4 bases, with 12 bases separating them. DNA of the CDR3: TGTGCCAGCAGTCTTGGGACCGCGAATCAGCCCCAGCATTTT. It translates to CASSLGTANQPQHF.

In its sample, this clonotype was seen a few times. J is TRBJ2-3 and V is TRBV5-1; D uncertain. Germline V CDR1 and CDR2: SGHRS, YFSETQ. This CDR3 region has 18 residues. The V end was cut by 3 bases, the J end by 2 bases, with 22 bases between. The DNA of the CDR3 is TGCGCCAGCAGCTACTGGCTCGCTCCAGCGCGTTACACAGATACGCAGTATTTT. It codes for CASSYWLAPARYTDTQYF.